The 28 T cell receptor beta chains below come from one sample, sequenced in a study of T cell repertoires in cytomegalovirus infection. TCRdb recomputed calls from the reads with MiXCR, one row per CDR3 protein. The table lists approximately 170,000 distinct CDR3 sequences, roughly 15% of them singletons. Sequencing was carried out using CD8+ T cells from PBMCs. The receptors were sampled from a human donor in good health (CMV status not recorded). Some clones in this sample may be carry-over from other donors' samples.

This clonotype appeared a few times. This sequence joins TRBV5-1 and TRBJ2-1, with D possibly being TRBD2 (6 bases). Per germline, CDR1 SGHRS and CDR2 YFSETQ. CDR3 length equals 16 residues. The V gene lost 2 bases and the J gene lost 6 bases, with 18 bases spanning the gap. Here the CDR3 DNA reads TGCGCCAGCAGCTTACGTTCCAGGGAGGTGAGCAATGAGCAGTTCTTC. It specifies CASSLRSREVSNEQFF.

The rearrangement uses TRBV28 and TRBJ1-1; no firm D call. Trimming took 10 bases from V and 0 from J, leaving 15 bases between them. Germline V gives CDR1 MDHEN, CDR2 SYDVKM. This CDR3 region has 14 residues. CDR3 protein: CATTPRGMNTEAFF. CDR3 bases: TGTGCCACCACCCCCCGAGGGATGAACACTGAAGCTTTCTTT. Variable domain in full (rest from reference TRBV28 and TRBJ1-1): DVKVTQSSRYLVKRTGEKVFLECVQDMDHENMFWYRQDPGLGLRLIYFSYDVKMKEKGDIPEGYSVSREKKERFSLILESASTNQTSMYLCATTPRGMNTEAFFGQGTRLTVV.

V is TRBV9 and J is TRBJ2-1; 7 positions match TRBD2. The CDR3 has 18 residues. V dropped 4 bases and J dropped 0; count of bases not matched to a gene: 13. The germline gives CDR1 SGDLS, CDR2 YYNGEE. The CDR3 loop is CASSSARRGGSSYNEQFF. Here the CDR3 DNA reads TGTGCCAGCAGCTCCGCCCGGAGGGGCGGGAGCTCCTACAATGAGCAGTTCTTC.

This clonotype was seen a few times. The CDR3 bases are TGTGCCAGCAGCTTAGGCGACAATTCACGGTTTTTGTCTGGGGCCAACGTCCTGACTTTC. Translated: CASSLGDNSRFLSGANVLTF. The chain links TRBV7-9 to TRBJ2-6; no definite D call. The CDR3 loop spans 20 amino acids. V lost 1 base and J lost 1, with 20 bases in between. Germline CDR1 and CDR2: SEHNR and FQNEAQ (reference sequence).

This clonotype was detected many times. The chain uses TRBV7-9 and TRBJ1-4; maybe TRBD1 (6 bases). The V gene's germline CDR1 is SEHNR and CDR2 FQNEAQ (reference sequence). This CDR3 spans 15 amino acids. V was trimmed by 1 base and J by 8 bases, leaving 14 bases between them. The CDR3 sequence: CASSLGQQGWEKLFF. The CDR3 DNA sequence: TGTGCCAGCAGCTTAGGTCAACAGGGTTGGGAAAAACTGTTTTTT.

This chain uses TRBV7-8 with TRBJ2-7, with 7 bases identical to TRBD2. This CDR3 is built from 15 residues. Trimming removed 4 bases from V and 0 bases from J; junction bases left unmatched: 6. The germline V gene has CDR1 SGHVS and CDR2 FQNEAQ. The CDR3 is CASSWLGGSSYEQYF. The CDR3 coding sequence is TGTGCCAGCAGCTGGTTAGGCGGGAGCTCCTACGAGCAGTACTTC.

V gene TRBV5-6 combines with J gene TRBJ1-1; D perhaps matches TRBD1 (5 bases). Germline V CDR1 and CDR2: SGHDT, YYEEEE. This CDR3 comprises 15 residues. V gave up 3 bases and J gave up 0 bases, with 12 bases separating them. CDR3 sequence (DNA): TGTGCCAGCAGCTCGAGGGACCGCCTGAACACTGAAGCTTTCTTT. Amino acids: CASSSRDRLNTEAFF.

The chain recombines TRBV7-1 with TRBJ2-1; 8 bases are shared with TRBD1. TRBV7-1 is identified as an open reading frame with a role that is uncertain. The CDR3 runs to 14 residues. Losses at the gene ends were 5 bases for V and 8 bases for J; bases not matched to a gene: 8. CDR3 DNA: TGTGCCAGCAGCATGCAGGACAGGGCCGATGAGCAGTTCTTC. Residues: CASSMQDRADEQFF.

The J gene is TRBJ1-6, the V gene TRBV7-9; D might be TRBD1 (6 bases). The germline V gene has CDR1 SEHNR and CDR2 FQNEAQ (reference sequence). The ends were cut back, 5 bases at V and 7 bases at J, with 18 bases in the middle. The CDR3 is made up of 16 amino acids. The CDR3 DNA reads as TGTGCCAGCAGCCCAGAGGGATCGGGGGCAAATTCACCCCTCCACTTT. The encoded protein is CASSPEGSGANSPLHF.

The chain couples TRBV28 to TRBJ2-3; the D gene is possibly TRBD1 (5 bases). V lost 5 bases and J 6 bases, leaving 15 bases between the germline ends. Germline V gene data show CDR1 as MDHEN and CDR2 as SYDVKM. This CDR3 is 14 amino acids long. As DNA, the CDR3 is TGTGCCAGCAGTCCGACACCAGGGTCTGATACGCAGTATTTT. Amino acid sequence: CASSPTPGSDTQYF.

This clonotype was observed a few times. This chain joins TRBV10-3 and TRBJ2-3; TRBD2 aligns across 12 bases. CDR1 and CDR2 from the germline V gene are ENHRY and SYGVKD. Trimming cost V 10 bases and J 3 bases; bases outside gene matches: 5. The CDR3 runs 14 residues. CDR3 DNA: TGTGCCACCCGGACTAGCGGGATAACAGATACGCAGTATTTT. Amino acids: CATRTSGITDTQYF.

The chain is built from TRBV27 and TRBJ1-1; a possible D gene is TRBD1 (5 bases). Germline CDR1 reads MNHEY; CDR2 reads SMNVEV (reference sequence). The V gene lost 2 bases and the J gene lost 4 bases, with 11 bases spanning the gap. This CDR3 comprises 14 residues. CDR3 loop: CASSLRGLVTEAFF. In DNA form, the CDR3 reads TGTGCCAGCAGTTTAAGGGGACTAGTCACTGAAGCTTTCTTT.

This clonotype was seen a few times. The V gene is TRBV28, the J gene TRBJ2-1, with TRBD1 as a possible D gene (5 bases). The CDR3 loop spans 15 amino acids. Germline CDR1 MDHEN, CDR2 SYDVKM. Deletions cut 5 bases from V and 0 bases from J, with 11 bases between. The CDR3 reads CASSIQEVSYNEQFF. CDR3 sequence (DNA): TGTGCCAGCAGTATACAGGAAGTCTCCTACAATGAGCAGTTCTTC.

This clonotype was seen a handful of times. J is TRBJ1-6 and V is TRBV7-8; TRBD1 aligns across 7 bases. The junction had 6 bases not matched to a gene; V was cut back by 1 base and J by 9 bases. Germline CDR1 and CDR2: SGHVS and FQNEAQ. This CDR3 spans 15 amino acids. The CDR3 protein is CASSLVVGQTSPLHF. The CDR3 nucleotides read TGTGCCAGCAGCTTAGTAGTGGGACAGACTTCACCCCTCCACTTT.

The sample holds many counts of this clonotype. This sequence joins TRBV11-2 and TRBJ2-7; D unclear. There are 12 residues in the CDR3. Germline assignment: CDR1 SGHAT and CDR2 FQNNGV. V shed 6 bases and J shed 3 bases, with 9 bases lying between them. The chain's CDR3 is CASRSTSYEQYF. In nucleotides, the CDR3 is TGTGCCAGCAGATCGACCAGCTACGAGCAGTACTTC.

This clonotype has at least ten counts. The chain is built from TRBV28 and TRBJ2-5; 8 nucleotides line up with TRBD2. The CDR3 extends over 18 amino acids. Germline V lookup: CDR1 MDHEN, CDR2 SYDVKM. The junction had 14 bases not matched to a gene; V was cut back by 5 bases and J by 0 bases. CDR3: CASSPGRAGGPYQETQYF. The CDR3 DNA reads TGTGCCAGCAGTCCCGGAAGGGCGGGAGGCCCTTACCAAGAGACCCAGTACTTC.

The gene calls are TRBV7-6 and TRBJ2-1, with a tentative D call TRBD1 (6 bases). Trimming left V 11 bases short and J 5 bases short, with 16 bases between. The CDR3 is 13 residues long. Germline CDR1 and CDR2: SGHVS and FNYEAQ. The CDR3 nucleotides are TGTGCCGGAACAGGGTATGTTGACAATGAGCAGTTCTTC. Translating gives CAGTGYVDNEQFF.

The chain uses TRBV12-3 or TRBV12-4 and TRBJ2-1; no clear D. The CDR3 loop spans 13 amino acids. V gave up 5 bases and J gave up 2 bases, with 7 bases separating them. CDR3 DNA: TGTGCCAGCAGTCCCGGAGCCTACAATGAGCAGTTCTTC. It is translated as CASSPGAYNEQFF.

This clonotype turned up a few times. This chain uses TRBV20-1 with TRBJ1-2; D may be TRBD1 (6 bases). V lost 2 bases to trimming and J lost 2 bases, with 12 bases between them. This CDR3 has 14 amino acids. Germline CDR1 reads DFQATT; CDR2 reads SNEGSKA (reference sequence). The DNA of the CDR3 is TGCAGTGCTAGAAGACAGGATCCCAACTATGGCTACACCTTC. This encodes CSARRQDPNYGYTF.

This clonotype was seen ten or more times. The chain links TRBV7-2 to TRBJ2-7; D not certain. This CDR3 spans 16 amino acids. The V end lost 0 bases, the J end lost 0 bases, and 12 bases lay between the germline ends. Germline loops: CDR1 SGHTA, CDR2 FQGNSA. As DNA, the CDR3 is TGTGCCAGCAGCTTAGCCTCTTGGGTGACCTCCTACGAGCAGTACTTC. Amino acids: CASSLASWVTSYEQYF.

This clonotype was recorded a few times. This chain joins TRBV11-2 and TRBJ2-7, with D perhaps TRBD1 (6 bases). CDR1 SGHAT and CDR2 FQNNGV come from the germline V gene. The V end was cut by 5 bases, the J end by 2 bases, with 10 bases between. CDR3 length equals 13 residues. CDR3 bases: TGTGCCAGCAGCGTGACAGGAACCTACGAGCAGTACTTC. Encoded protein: CASSVTGTYEQYF.

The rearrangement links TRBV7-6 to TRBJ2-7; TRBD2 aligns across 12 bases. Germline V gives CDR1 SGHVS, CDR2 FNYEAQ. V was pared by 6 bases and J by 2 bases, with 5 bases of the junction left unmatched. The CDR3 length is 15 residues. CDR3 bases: TGTGCCAGCAGTCTACTAGCGGGAGGTACCTACGAGCAGTACTTC. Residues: CASSLLAGGTYEQYF.

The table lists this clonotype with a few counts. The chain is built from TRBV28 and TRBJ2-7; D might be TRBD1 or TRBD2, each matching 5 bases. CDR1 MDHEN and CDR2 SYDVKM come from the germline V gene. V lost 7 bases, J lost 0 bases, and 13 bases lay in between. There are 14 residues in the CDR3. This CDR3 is CASTPPGTSYEQYF. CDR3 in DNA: TGTGCCAGCACCCCTCCGGGGACCTCCTACGAGCAGTACTTC.

DNA of the CDR3: TGTGCCAGCAGTTCCGGGACAGGGGGCAGCGAGCAGTACTTC. Translated: CASSSGTGGSEQYF. This chain joins TRBV6-5 and TRBJ2-7, with 12 bases fitting TRBD1. The CDR3 has 14 amino acids. J lost 6 bases, V lost 4 bases, and 4 bases had no gene match. The germline CDR1 and CDR2 sequences are MNHEY and SVGAGI.

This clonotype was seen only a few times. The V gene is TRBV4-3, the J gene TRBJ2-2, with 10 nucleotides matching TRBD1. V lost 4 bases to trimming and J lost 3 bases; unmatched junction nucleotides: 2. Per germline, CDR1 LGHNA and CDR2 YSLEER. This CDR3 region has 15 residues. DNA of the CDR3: TGCGCCAGCAGCCTGGACAGGGGGGACACCGGGGAGCTGTTTTTT. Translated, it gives CASSLDRGDTGELFF.

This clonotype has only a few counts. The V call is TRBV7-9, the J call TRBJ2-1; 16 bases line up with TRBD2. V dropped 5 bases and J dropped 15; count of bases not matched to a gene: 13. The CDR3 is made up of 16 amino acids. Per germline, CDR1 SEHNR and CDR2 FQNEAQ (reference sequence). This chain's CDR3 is CASSATGTSGGAYLFF. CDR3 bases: TGTGCCAGCAGCGCGACCGGGACTAGCGGGGGGGCGTACCTGTTCTTC.

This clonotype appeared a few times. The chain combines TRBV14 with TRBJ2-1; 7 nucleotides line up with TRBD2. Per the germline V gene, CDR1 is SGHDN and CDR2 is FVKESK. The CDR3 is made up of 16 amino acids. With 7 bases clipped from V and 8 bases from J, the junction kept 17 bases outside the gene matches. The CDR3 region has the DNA TGTGCCAGCACCCCAGGCACGGGGGAGGGCCCCTATGAGCAGTTCTTC. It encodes CASTPGTGEGPYEQFF.

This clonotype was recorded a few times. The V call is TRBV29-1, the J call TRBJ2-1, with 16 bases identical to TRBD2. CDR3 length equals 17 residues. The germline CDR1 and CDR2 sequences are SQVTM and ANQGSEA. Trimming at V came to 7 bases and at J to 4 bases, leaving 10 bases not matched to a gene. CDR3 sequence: CSAVGLAGGSFYNEQFF. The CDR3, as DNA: TGCAGCGCCGTGGGACTAGCGGGGGGGTCCTTTTACAATGAGCAGTTCTTC.